Included here is one T cell receptor beta chain sequence, with context. Profiled with immunoSEQ multiplex PCR; TCRdb holds only in-frame clones, not every one. This sample has 88,000 or so clones; approximately 80% occur once, and the top ten carry approximately 12%. The entry originates in a study of blood T cell repertoires in COVID-19. For the study at large: PBMCs, B-cell-depleted T cells, or T cells were the source of the cDNA or gDNA that made up the material.

Sequenced sample: peripheral blood. The TCR sequence derives from a man aged 80 or over with acute or convalescent COVID-19.

The CDR3 region is CASSNFDPTRNTIYF. Written as DNA, the CDR3 is TGCGCCAGCAGCAACTTCGACCCGACACGGAACACCATATATTTT. The chain couples TRBV5-1 to TRBJ1-3; D remains unclear. V was trimmed by 4 bases and J by 7 bases, leaving 18 bases between them. Germline CDR1 reads SGHRS; CDR2 reads YFSETQ. This CDR3 comprises 15 residues.